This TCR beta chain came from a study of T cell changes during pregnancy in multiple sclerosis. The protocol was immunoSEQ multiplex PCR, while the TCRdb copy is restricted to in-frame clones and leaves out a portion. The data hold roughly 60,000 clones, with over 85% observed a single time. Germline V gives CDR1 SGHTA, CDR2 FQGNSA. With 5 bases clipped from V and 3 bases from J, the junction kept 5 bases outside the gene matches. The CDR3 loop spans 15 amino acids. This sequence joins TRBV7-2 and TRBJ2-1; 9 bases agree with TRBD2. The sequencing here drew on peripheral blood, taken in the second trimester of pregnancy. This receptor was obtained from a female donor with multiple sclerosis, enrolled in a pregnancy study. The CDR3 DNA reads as TGTGCCAGCAGCCCCGAGACTAGCGGCTACAATGAGCAGTTCTTC. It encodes CASSPETSGYNEQFF. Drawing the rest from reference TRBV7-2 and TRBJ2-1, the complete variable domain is GAGVSQSPSNKVTEKGKDVELRCDPISGHTALYWYRQSLGQGLEFLIYFQGNSAPDKSGLPSDRFSAERTGGSVSTLTIQRTQQEDSAVYLCASSPETSGYNEQFFGPGTRLTVL.